The next 26 T cell receptor beta chains were all read from a single sample in a study of T cells in Graves' hyperthyroidism and ophthalmopathy. Amplified regions were TCR beta CDR3 sequences from RNA transcripts. HTBI primers were employed in a first-round RT-PCR of the TCR CDR3. Each CDR3 protein gets one entry after TCRdb re-called the multiplex PCR reads with MiXCR. The sample carries hundreds of thousands of distinct CDR3 sequences, 12% to 15% recorded once. What was sequenced was blood. The receptors come from a woman aged 18-29 years with Graves' hyperthyroidism.

At least ten counts were recorded for this clonotype. This chain links TRBV12-3 or TRBV12-4 with TRBJ2-2; no clear D. The CDR3 totals 13 residues. The ends were cut back, 6 bases at V and 5 bases at J, with 10 bases in the middle. The CDR3 spells CASRTAVTGELFF. CDR3 in DNA: TGTGCCAGCAGGACTGCGGTGACCGGGGAGCTGTTTTTT.

Written as DNA, the CDR3 is TGTGCCAGCACCAGGGACAGGGGGCGATACGAGCAGTACTTC. Its translation is CASTRDRGRYEQYF. V usage is TRBV28 and J usage is TRBJ2-7; TRBD1 agrees at 12 bases. Germline V gene lookup returns CDR1 MDHEN and CDR2 SYDVKM. With 7 bases clipped from V and 4 bases from J, the junction kept 5 bases outside the gene matches. The CDR3 is 14 residues long. The full variable domain, with the rest looked up from reference TRBV28 and TRBJ2-7, is DVKVTQSSRYLVKRTGEKVFLECVQDMDHENMFWYRQDPGLGLRLIYFSYDVKMKEKGDIPEGYSVSREKKERFSLILESASTNQTSMYLCASTRDRGRYEQYFGPGTRLTVT.

V is TRBV7-2 and J is TRBJ2-1, with 9 bases identical to TRBD2. This CDR3 has 15 amino acids. Germline CDR1 SGHTA, CDR2 FQGNSA. The J segment lost 8 bases and the V segment lost 6 bases, leaving 11 bases of the junction unmatched. The CDR3 DNA reads as TGTGCCAGCAGAGCTAGCGGGGCGATGAGGGATGAGCAGTTCTTC. Residues: CASRASGAMRDEQFF.

In this sample, this clonotype turned up many times. The V and J genes are TRBV12-3 or TRBV12-4 and TRBJ2-1, with 8 positions matching TRBD2. The CDR3 sequence is 15 residues long. The trim removed 6 bases at V and 10 bases at J, leaving 14 bases unmatched. The CDR3 loop is CASSPLLAGSGEQFF. In nucleotides, the CDR3 is TGTGCCAGCAGCCCATTGCTAGCGGGTTCCGGGGAGCAGTTCTTC.

The chain carries TRBV6-9 and TRBJ2-7; either TRBD1 or TRBD2 may supply D (5 bases each). The germline CDR1 and CDR2 sequences are MNHGY and SVAAGI. This CDR3 is built from 16 residues. Trimming took 5 bases from V and 0 from J, leaving 17 bases between them. CDR3 DNA sequence: TGTGCCAGCAGTATATTCCGGGACGGGTCCTCCTACGAGCAGTACTTC. Its protein product is CASSIFRDGSSYEQYF.

This clonotype was picked up many times. This chain joins TRBV20-1 and TRBJ2-7, with TRBD1 matching 9 bases. V shed 0 bases and J 6 bases; nucleotides not matched to a gene: 6. Germline CDR1 and CDR2: DFQATT and SNEGSKA (reference sequence). The CDR3 runs 14 residues. The chain's CDR3 is CSARDEQGAGEQYF. The CDR3 DNA sequence: TGCAGTGCTAGAGATGAACAGGGGGCGGGCGAGCAGTACTTC.

This chain connects TRBV6-1 to TRBJ2-3; unclear D gene. Between the trimmed V and J ends, which lost 5 bases and 6 bases, there was a span of 12 bases. Germline V gene lookup returns CDR1 MNHNS and CDR2 SASEGT. This CDR3 is built from 13 residues. The CDR3 loop reads CASSYEAQDTQYF. The CDR3 DNA follows: TGTGCCAGCAGTTATGAGGCACAGGATACGCAGTATTTT.

The chain joins TRBV7-9 to TRBJ2-6; D unclear. The ends were cut back, 4 bases at V and 0 bases at J, with 19 bases in the middle. The CDR3 length is 19 residues. Per germline, CDR1 SEHNR and CDR2 FQNEAQ (reference sequence). This chain's CDR3 is CASSSRGFGLSSGANVLTF. DNA of the CDR3: TGTGCCAGCAGCTCCCGTGGGTTCGGGTTAAGCTCTGGGGCCAACGTCCTGACTTTC.

This clonotype was observed a handful of times. The chain recombines TRBV24-1 with TRBJ2-1; 10 nucleotides match TRBD2. Germline V gives CDR1 KGHDR, CDR2 SFDVKD. The J segment lost 7 bases and the V segment lost 6 bases, leaving 5 bases of the junction unmatched. The CDR3 loop spans 14 amino acids. This CDR3 is CATSRSGRVNEQFF. As DNA, the CDR3 is TGTGCCACCAGTAGGAGCGGGAGGGTGAATGAGCAGTTCTTC.

The CDR3 region is CAISDNSGSLTDTQYF. CDR3 DNA sequence: TGTGCCATCAGCGACAATAGCGGGAGCTTGACAGATACGCAGTATTTT. The chain links TRBV10-3 to TRBJ2-3; 9 bases agree with TRBD2. The CDR3 has 16 amino acids. The V gene end was trimmed by 6 bases and the J gene end by 3 bases; junction bases not matched to a gene: 10. Germline V gene sequence: CDR1 ENHRY, CDR2 SYGVKD.

This clonotype has a count of ten or more. The chain carries TRBV19 and TRBJ2-1; 8 bases fit TRBD1. J gave up 5 bases and V 9 bases, and 6 bases lay outside the gene matches. Germline V gene sequence: CDR1 LNHDA, CDR2 SQIVND (reference sequence). The CDR3 is made up of 13 amino acids. CDR3 residues: CASGTGFHNEQFF. The DNA for the CDR3 is TGTGCCAGCGGGACAGGCTTCCACAATGAGCAGTTCTTC.

This clonotype occurred many times. This rearrangement joins TRBV7-2 to TRBJ2-2, with a possible D match to TRBD1 (5 bases). The CDR3 spans 15 residues. Trimming took 0 bases from V and 4 from J, leaving 9 bases between them. Looked up from germline, CDR1 is SGHTA and CDR2 is FQGNSA. The CDR3 DNA sequence: TGTGCCAGCAGCTTAGCCCAGGGAAGCACCGGGGAGCTGTTTTTT. It encodes CASSLAQGSTGELFF.

This clonotype was counted between two and nine times. J is TRBJ2-2 and V is TRBV6-1, with D tentatively TRBD1 or TRBD2 (5 bases each). Per germline, CDR1 MNHNS and CDR2 SASEGT. The ends were cut back, 8 bases at V and 7 bases at J, with 14 bases in the middle. CDR3 length: 13 amino acids. CDR3 loop: CASYDHGGGELFF. The CDR3 DNA is TGTGCCAGCTATGACCATGGGGGCGGGGAGCTGTTTTTT.

This clonotype was detected many times. The chain recombines TRBV30 with TRBJ2-5; maybe TRBD2 (5 bases). The CDR3 is made up of 13 amino acids. Germline values: CDR1 GTSNPN, CDR2 SVGIG (reference sequence). Trimming took off 0 bases at V and 5 bases at J, with 10 bases between the two ends. Written as DNA, the CDR3 is TGTGCCTGGAGTGTACGGAGGTTTGAGACCCAGTACTTC. Protein: CAWSVRRFETQYF.

The chain has TRBV18 and TRBJ2-7; D possibly uses TRBD1 or TRBD2 (6 bases each). Trimming pared 3 bases from V and 2 bases from J, leaving 17 bases between. From germline, CDR1 is KGHSH and CDR2 LQKENI. The CDR3 has 16 amino acids. In DNA, the CDR3 is TGTGCCAGCTCACCCGCTTTCGGGGGCCTCACCTACGAGCAGTACTTC. Protein sequence: CASSPAFGGLTYEQYF.

This clonotype appeared a few times. At one end the junction does not follow the germline gene, possibly because of a read error. This CDR3 is CASNLALTGGNSPLHF. As DNA, the CDR3 is TGTGCCAGCAACTTAGCCCTGACAGGAGGCAATTCACCCCTCCACTTT. The genes are TRBV11-2 and TRBJ1-6; TRBD1 might be the D (6 bases). The CDR3 has 16 amino acids. Looked up from germline, CDR1 is SGHAT and CDR2 is FQNNGV.

The chain is built from TRBV19 and TRBJ1-4, with D possibly TRBD1 on 6 matching bases. The CDR3 consists of 16 residues. Per germline, CDR1 LNHDA and CDR2 SQIVND (reference sequence). V was pared by 3 bases and J by 0 bases, with 11 bases between. The CDR3 here is CASSMVQGSTNEKLFF. In DNA, the CDR3 is TGTGCCAGTAGTATGGTGCAGGGGTCAACTAATGAAAAACTGTTTTTT.

A note on this clonotype: This clone may be a read error of a much larger clone one base away. V usage is TRBV11-3 and J usage is TRBJ2-7; 9 positions match TRBD2. The CDR3 totals 15 residues. Germline V gene lookup returns CDR1 SGHNT and CDR2 YENEEA. CDR3 in DNA: TGTGTCAGCAGCGCTACTAGCGGGCCCTCCTACGAGCAGTACTTC. Translation gives CVSSATSGPSYEQYF.

This clonotype turned up a few times. This chain joins TRBV18 and TRBJ2-5; no reliable D call. Trimming shortened V by 0 bases and J by 2 bases, and 7 bases separated the two germline ends. CDR1 and CDR2 (germline): KGHSH, LQKENI. The CDR3 covers 14 residues. The CDR3 nucleotides read TGTGCCAGCTCACCACCTTTCAGACAAGAGACCCAGTACTTC. This gives the protein CASSPPFRQETQYF.

The rearrangement links TRBV7-9 to TRBJ1-5; 7 bases align to TRBD1. This CDR3 has 20 amino acids. V was pared by 6 bases and J by 0 bases, with 20 bases of the junction left unmatched. CDR1 and CDR2 (germline): SEHNR, FQNEAQ (reference sequence). In DNA form, the CDR3 reads TGTGCCAGCAGTCGGACAGGAATGGGAATTTATTCTAATAGCAATCAGCCCCAGCATTTT. It is translated as CASSRTGMGIYSNSNQPQHF.

This clonotype was found a few times. The chain combines TRBV6-1 with TRBJ1-4; D not certain. CDR3 size: 15 residues. Trimming took 6 bases from V and 7 from J, leaving 18 bases between them. The V gene's germline CDR1 is MNHNS and CDR2 SASEGT. CDR3 residues: CASRERVGRGEKLFF. The CDR3 DNA reads TGTGCCAGCAGGGAACGCGTCGGTCGTGGTGAAAAACTGTTTTTT.

This clonotype was seen repeatedly, ten times or more. The J gene is TRBJ2-1, the V gene TRBV11-3; 12 positions agree with TRBD2. J lost 4 bases, V lost 2 bases, and 3 bases had no gene match. Germline values: CDR1 SGHNT, CDR2 YENEEA. This CDR3 contains 16 residues. Written as DNA, the CDR3 is TGTGCCAGCAGCTTAATGGGACTAGCGGGTTACAATGAGCAGTTCTTC. Its protein is CASSLMGLAGYNEQFF.

The sample holds many counts of this clonotype. The genes are TRBV18 and TRBJ2-7; 8 nucleotides match TRBD2. The CDR3 consists of 14 residues. Trimming cost V 4 bases and J 2 bases; bases outside gene matches: 4. CDR1 is KGHSH and CDR2 is LQKENI in the germline V gene. In DNA, the CDR3 is TGTGCCAGCTCACTACTAGCGGATGCCTACGAGCAGTACTTC. Amino acid sequence: CASSLLADAYEQYF.

This clonotype was observed at least ten times. The chain uses TRBV11-2 and TRBJ1-6, with D perhaps matching TRBD1 (5 bases). Per the germline V gene, CDR1 is SGHAT and CDR2 is FQNNGV. The CDR3 runs 16 residues. Trimming took 1 base from V and 8 from J, leaving 15 bases between them. CDR3 in DNA: TGTGCCAGCAGCTTAGTGGGCCGTGGGGGGGATTCACCCCTCCACTTT. Amino acid sequence: CASSLVGRGGDSPLHF.

This clonotype appeared a few times. The rearrangement uses TRBV19 and TRBJ1-5, with no clear D. With 3 bases removed from V and 3 bases from J, the gap between germline ends came to 12 bases. Germline values: CDR1 LNHDA, CDR2 SQIVND (reference sequence). The CDR3 length is 15 residues. CDR3 in amino acids: CASSIPGRVNQPQHF. CDR3 sequence (DNA): TGTGCCAGTAGTATTCCGGGGAGGGTCAATCAGCCCCAGCATTTT. The complete variable domain, with remaining parts taken from reference TRBV19 and TRBJ1-5, reads DGGITQSPKYLFRKEGQNVTLSCEQNLNHDAMYWYRQDPGQGLRLIYYSQIVNDFQKGDIAEGYSVSREKKESFPLTVTSAQKNPTAFYLCASSIPGRVNQPQHFGDGTRLSIL.

In this sample, this clonotype turned up many times. The rearrangement joins TRBV5-6 to TRBJ1-1; 7 nucleotides agree with TRBD1. This CDR3 region has 13 residues. The germline gives CDR1 SGHDT, CDR2 YYEEEE. The V and J ends lost 4 bases and 7 bases, in that order; junction bases with no gene match: 7. CDR3 sequence (DNA): TGTGCCAGCAGCCCGGGACAGTGGGGTGAAGCTTTCTTT. Encoded protein: CASSPGQWGEAFF.